The 10 T cell receptor beta chains reported below all come from one sample, sequenced in a study of T cell repertoires in cytomegalovirus infection. For these TCRs, the target antigens are not known. TCRdb re-derived calls from the reads in MiXCR, one entry per CDR3 protein. Of about 570,000 distinct CDR3 sequences listed, almost 40% are singletons. The sequencing here drew on cultured PBMCs, taken from culture after CMV antigen stimulation. The origin of the receptors is a human donor in good health (CMV status not recorded). Some clones in this sample may be carry-over from other donors' samples.

This clonotype has a count of ten or more. The DNA for the CDR3 is TGTGCCAGCAGCCGCTCCTACGAGCAGTACTTC. Its protein is CASSRSYEQYF. V gene TRBV7-8 combines with J gene TRBJ2-7; the D is unclear. The V gene lost 5 bases and the J gene lost 0 bases, with 2 bases spanning the gap. CDR1 SGHVS and CDR2 FQNEAQ come from the germline V gene. The CDR3 extends over 11 amino acids.

V usage is TRBV12-3 or TRBV12-4 and J usage is TRBJ2-3; 7 bases agree with TRBD2. Trimming cost V 5 bases and J 2 bases; bases outside gene matches: 4. This CDR3 has 14 amino acids. The CDR3: CASSAGTITDTQYF. The CDR3 region has the DNA TGTGCCAGCAGTGCCGGGACTATCACAGATACGCAGTATTTT.

This clonotype appeared once. The gene calls are TRBV27 and TRBJ2-3; 11 positions agree with TRBD2. V lost 4 bases to trimming and J lost 4 bases; unmatched junction nucleotides: 7. This CDR3 region has 16 residues. Germline CDR1 MNHEY, CDR2 SMNVEV (reference sequence). The CDR3 protein is CASSSETSGVSDTQYF. CDR3 in DNA: TGTGCCAGCAGTTCTGAGACTAGCGGGGTATCAGATACGCAGTATTTT.

The chain carries TRBV7-6 and TRBJ2-7, with 9 bases identical to TRBD2. CDR1 is SGHVS, CDR2 FNYEAQ, per germline. The V and J ends lost 5 bases and 1 base, in that order; junction bases with no gene match: 6. The CDR3 length is 15 residues. The CDR3 region is CASSPSAGGSYEQYF. DNA for the CDR3: TGTGCCAGCAGCCCCAGCGCGGGAGGGTCCTACGAGCAGTACTTC.

This clonotype turned up a few times. The chain is built from TRBV7-2 and TRBJ1-2; 7 bases are shared with TRBD1. This CDR3 contains 13 residues. Germline V gene data show CDR1 as SGHTA and CDR2 as FQGNSA. V lost 5 bases, J lost 6 bases, and 6 bases stayed unmatched. The chain's CDR3 is CASSPGTVHGYTF. Written as DNA, the CDR3 is TGTGCCAGCAGCCCCGGGACAGTCCATGGCTACACCTTC.

The chain carries TRBV4-3 and TRBJ1-1; TRBD1 might be the D (5 bases). V lost 3 bases and J 8 bases, leaving 13 bases between the germline ends. This CDR3 region has 13 residues. The germline V gene has CDR1 LGHNA and CDR2 YSLEER. CDR3 DNA: TGCGCCAGCAGCCAGGCCTCGGGGGGAGAAGCTTTCTTT. Encoded protein: CASSQASGGEAFF.

This clonotype has a handful of counts. This chain links TRBV6-2 or TRBV6-3 with TRBJ1-2; D is perhaps TRBD1 (6 bases). The V gene lost 6 bases and the J gene lost 0 bases, with 14 bases spanning the gap. This CDR3 is built from 15 residues. Germline V gene lookup returns CDR1 MNHEY and CDR2 SVGEGT. The DNA for the CDR3 is TGTGCCAGCAGATTGACAGGCGGACCTAACTATGGCTACACCTTC. The encoded protein is CASRLTGGPNYGYTF.

In this sample, this clonotype turned up a few times. V usage is TRBV12-3 or TRBV12-4 and J usage is TRBJ1-2; 8 bases line up with TRBD1. The ends lost 3 bases at V and 8 bases at J; junction bases unmatched: 5. The CDR3 spans 13 residues. This chain's CDR3 is CASSLGQARGYTF. The CDR3 DNA sequence: TGTGCCAGCAGTTTGGGACAGGCGAGGGGCTACACCTTC.

The chain couples TRBV20-1 to TRBJ2-3, with D unresolved. The CDR3 contains 13 residues. Trimming stripped 1 base from V and 7 bases from J, with 12 bases between. In germline, CDR1 is DFQATT, CDR2 SNEGSKA (reference sequence). The CDR3 here is CSARGGAPNTQYF. The CDR3, as DNA: TGCAGTGCTAGAGGAGGCGCCCCGAATACGCAGTATTTT.

This clonotype was counted a few times. The chain carries TRBV6-2 or TRBV6-3 and TRBJ2-1; perhaps TRBD1 as D (5 bases). Trimming removed 2 bases at V and 12 bases at J, with 11 bases between. The germline V gene encodes CDR1 MNHEY and CDR2 SVGEGT. The CDR3 is made up of 12 amino acids. CDR3 sequence (DNA): TGTGCCAGCAGTTACGATGGGGCCGCGCAGTTCTTC. Protein: CASSYDGAAQFF.